The T cell receptor beta chain under discussion was sequenced for a study of blood T cell repertoires in COVID-19 (TCRdb year 2020). For the study in its entirety: Samples from collaborators originated in the United States, Italy and Spain and spanned both the acute and convalescent phases of COVID-19. A freely available public database, intended as a resource for researchers studying the immune response to SARS-CoV-2, is where the repertoires were released. Where available, HLA class I and class II types were taken from metadata supplied by the sample provider and were not determined by assay-based typing. A de-identified subject ID, COVID-19 status, age in years and sex were almost always included in the sample metadata. The samples were drawn from the first 160 participants of the ongoing ImmuneRACE study and from over 950 subjects provided by 6 global collaborators. Subjects who had been exposed to COVID-19, were actively infected with it, or had recovered from it provided the deeply sampled blood TCRbeta repertoires that made up the dataset. The material from the prospective study consisted of cDNA or gDNA derived from T cells, B-cell-depleted T cells, or PBMCs.

Each collaborating institution followed its own protocols to collect whole blood in K2EDTA tubes. For TCRbeta analysis, collaborator samples were shipped as frozen whole blood, as isolated PBMCs, or as DNA extracted from either sample type. TCRbeta CDR3 regions were amplified from genomic DNA using the immunoSEQ Assay, a bias-controlled multiplex PCR. Turning to the authors' computational methods: The number of nucleated cells in each sample was estimated from the amplification of reference gene primers within the assay. To quantify the absolute abundance of each unique TCRbeta CDR3 rearrangement, sequence reads were collapsed and filtered. For each sample, productive Simpson clonality was calculated as the square root of Simpson's diversity index across productive rearrangements. This is the immuneACCESS table as TCRdb keeps it, with only in-frame sequences that have V and J called. A part of the clones is gone; compared with another copy, unresolved V genes explain less than half, and the rest is unexplained. V, J and clone size are taken as reported in that table, and D and trimming were inferred from the DNA itself. This sample holds approximately 200,000 clones; 65% to 85% were observed only once. The ten largest clones take up 15% to 20% of the sample.

A note on this clone: Its antigen target is currently unknown. No much larger clonotype is one base removed from it; base qualities were not supplied.

The full study reports these points: How much clinical and demographic metadata was included differed by source and by participant, and the metadata was provided uncurated.

V is shortened by 0 bases, J by 5 bases, and the region joining them spans 11 bases. The CDR3, cysteine through phenylalanine, is 14 amino acids long. The entry retains the CDR3 DNA only, 42 bases that are in frame from base 1. Based on the germline V gene (reference sequence), the CDR1 and CDR2 sequences are MNHEY and SMNVEV. This TCR was recovered from a man aged 55 to 69 with active or convalescent COVID-19. In this chain, TRBV27 is recombined with TRBJ2-7; a tentative D match to TRBD2 spans 6 bases. Sequenced sample: peripheral blood. CDR3 reads: CASSLSRGRHEQYF. The nucleotides read TGTGCCAGCAGTTTATCGAGAGGGAGGCACGAGCAGTACTTC.